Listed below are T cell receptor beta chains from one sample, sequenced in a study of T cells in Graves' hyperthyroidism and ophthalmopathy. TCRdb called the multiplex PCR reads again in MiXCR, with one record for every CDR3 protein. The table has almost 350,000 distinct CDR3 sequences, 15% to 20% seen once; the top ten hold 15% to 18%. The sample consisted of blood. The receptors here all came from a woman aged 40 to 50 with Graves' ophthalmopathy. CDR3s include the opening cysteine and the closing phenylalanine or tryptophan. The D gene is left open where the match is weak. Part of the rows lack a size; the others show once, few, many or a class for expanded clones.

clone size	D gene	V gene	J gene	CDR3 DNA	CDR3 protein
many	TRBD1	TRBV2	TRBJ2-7	TGTGCCAGCAGTGAGGGGACAGGCCCGACGTACGAGCAGTACTTC	CASSEGTGPTYEQYF
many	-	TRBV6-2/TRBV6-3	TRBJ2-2	TGTGCCAGCAGTTTGCCGAAGCTAAACACCGGGGAGCTGTTTTTT	CASSLPKLNTGELFF
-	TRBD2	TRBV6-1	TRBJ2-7	TGTGCCAGCTGCCTGACTAGCGTAGATGGCGAGCAGTACTTC	CASCLTSVDGEQYF
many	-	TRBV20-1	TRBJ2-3	TGCAGTGCTCCCCGAGGGGGGGGAGGAAAATCAGATACGCAGTATTTT	CSAPRGGGGKSDTQYF
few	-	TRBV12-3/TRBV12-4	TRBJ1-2	TGTGCCAGCATCCTGGACTTTGGTGGCTACATCTTC	CASILDFGGYIF
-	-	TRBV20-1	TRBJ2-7	TGCAGTGCTAGAGTCGCGGACGGTTCCTACGAGCAGTACTTC	CSARVADGSYEQYF
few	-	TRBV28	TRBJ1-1	TGTGCCAGCAGCCCGGGGGGCCAGAGAGCTTTCTTT	CASSPGGQRAFF
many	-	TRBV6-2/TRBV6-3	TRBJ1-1	TGTGCCAGCAGCTCTCGCCTTGGCACTGAAGCTTTCTTT	CASSSRLGTEAFF
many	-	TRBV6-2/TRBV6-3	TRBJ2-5	TGTGCCAGCAGTTTAGGAAAACAAGAGACCCAGTACTTC	CASSLGKQETQYF
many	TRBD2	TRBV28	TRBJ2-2	TGTGCCAGCAGTTTATACCCCCATACTAGCGGGAGTACCACCGGGGAGCTGTTTTTT	CASSLYPHTSGSTTGELFF
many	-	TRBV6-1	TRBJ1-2	TGTGCCAGCAGTGATAACATAGACAGCCGAACCTATGGCTACACCTTC	CASSDNIDSRTYGYTF
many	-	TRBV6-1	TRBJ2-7	TGTGCCAGCAGTGCCCGAACGGGATACTACGAGCAGTACTTC	CASSARTGYYEQYF
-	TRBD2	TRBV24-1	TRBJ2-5	TGTGCCACCAGTGATCAGCGGACTAGCGGGAGTCGAACTAAGAGAGAGACCCAGTACTTC	CATSDQRTSGSRTKRETQYF
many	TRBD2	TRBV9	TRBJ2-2	TGTGCCAGCAGCGTAAGCGGGAGTTACACCGGGGAGCTGTTTTTT	CASSVSGSYTGELFF
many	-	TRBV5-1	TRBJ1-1	TGCGCCAGCAGCTTGGCCGACACCACAAACCGACCTTTCTTT	CASSLADTTNRPFF
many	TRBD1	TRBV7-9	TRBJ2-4	TGTGCCAGCAGCGAGAGACAGGGGAAAAACATTCAGTACTTC	CASSERQGKNIQYF
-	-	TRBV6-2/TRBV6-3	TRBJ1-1	TGTGCCAGCAGTTACCTCGGGGGTCTTCGGAACACTGAAGCTTCCTTT	CASSYLGGLRNTEASF
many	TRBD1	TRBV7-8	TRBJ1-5	TGTGCCAGCAGCTTAGTCGGGACAGGGGTCAATCAGCCCCAGCATTTT	CASSLVGTGVNQPQHF
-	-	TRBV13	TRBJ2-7	TGTGCCAGCAGCTTACTGGAGGGACCTACGATTGGGCAGTACTTC	CASSLLEGPTIGQYF
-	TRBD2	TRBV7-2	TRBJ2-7	TGTGCCAGCAGCTTAAGTAGCGGGGGATCCTACGAGCAGTACTTC	CASSLSSGGSYEQYF
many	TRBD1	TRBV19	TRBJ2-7	TGTGCCAGTAGTCTGGGACAGGGGGCCGTACAGTACTTC	CASSLGQGAVQYF
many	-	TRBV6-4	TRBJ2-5	TGTGCCAGCAGTGACTTAGCATTTGGCCCGTTGGATTACCAAGAGACCCAGTACTTC	CASSDLAFGPLDYQETQYF
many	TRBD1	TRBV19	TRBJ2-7	TGTGCCAGTAGTATAGATCACCGGGACAGCTACGAGCAGTACTTC	CASSIDHRDSYEQYF
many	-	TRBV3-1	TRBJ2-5	TGTGCCAGCAGCCAGCCCGAAGGTAAAGAGACCCAGTACTTC	CASSQPEGKETQYF
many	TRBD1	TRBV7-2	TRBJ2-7	TGTGCCAGCAGCTTTGCCGGGACAGCCACTTTGGGGCAGTACTTC	CASSFAGTATLGQYF
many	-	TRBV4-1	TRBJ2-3	TGCGCCAGCAGCCAAGATTGGGACTCCGATGATACGCAGTATTTT	CASSQDWDSDDTQYF
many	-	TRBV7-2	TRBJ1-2	TGTGCCACCCAGGGCCCTAGCCGGAGTGGCTACACCTTC	CATQGPSRSGYTF
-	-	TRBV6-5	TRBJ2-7	TGTGCCAGCAGTTACAGGGGCGGAATCGACGAGCAGTACTTC	CASSYRGGIDEQYF
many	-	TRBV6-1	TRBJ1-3	TGTGCCAGCAGTGTCTCCAGCCAGCATGGAAACACCATATATTTT	CASSVSSQHGNTIYF
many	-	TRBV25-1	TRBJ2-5	TGTGCCAGCAGTGAATCGGGTTATGGGGTAAGAGAGACCCAGTACTTC	CASSESGYGVRETQYF
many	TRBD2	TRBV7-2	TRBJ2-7	TGTGCCAGCAGCTTAGCTAGCGGGAGTTTTAGCGAGCAGTACTTC	CASSLASGSFSEQYF
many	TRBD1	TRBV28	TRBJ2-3	TGTGCCAGCAGTCCCCGGGACAGGGACACAGATACGCAGTATTTT	CASSPRDRDTDTQYF
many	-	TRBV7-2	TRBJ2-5	TGTGCCAGCAGCTCAAGGGGCCAAGAGACCCAGTACTTC	CASSSRGQETQYF
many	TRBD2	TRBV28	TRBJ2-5	TGTGCCAGCAGTTCGCGACTAGCGGGACGAGAGACCCAGTACTTC	CASSSRLAGRETQYF
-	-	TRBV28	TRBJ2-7	TGTGCCAGCAGTTTCCGCGGACGGGGATTATACGAGCAGTACTTC	CASSFRGRGLYEQYF
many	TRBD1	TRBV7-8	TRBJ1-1	TGTGCCAGCAGCCCGAAAGACAGGGTTGGAACTGAAGCTTTCTTT	CASSPKDRVGTEAFF
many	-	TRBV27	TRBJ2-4	TGTGCCAGCAGTTTATCTGGCTTCGTAGCCAAAAACATTCAGTACTTC	CASSLSGFVAKNIQYF
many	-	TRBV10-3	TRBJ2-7	TGTGCCATCAGTGAGTCCAAGGACAGCCTGAAGGGGCAGTACTTC	CAISESKDSLKGQYF
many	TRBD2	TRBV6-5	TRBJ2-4	TGTGCCAGCAGTTACTCAACTAGGACTAGCGGGACCAAAAACATTCAGTACTTC	CASSYSTRTSGTKNIQYF
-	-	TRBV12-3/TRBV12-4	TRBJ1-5	TGTGCCAGCAGTCTGGACAGTGCGGCGACGCCCCAGCATTTT	CASSLDSAATPQHF
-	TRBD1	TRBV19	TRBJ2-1	TGTGCCAGTAGTATAGCCGGGACAGGGGGCCACAATGAGCAGTTCTTC	CASSIAGTGGHNEQFF
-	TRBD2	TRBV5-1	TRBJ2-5	TGCGCCAGCAGCTTTAGCGGGAGTCTGGAGACCCAGTATTTC	CASSFSGSLETQYF
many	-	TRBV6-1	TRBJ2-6	TGTGCCAGCAGTAGGGAATCTGGGGCCAACGTCCTGACTTTC	CASSRESGANVLTF
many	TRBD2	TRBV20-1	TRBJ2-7	TGCAGTGCTAACCCCGAGGCTAGCGGCTACTCCTACGAGCAGTACTTC	CSANPEASGYSYEQYF
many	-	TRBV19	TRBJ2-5	TGTGCCAGTAGTGCAGCCTGGAGAGGCAAAGAGACCCAGTACTTC	CASSAAWRGKETQYF
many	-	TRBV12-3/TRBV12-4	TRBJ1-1	TGTGCCAGCAGTTTTAGACTTACGAACACTGAAGCTTTCTTT	CASSFRLTNTEAFF
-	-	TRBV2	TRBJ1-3	TGTGCCAGCAGGGGCATGTCCGGCACCATATATTTT	CASRGMSGTIYF
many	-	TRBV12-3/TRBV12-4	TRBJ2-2	TGTGCCAGCATGGGGGATGGGGCCGGGGAGCTGTTTTTT	CASMGDGAGELFF
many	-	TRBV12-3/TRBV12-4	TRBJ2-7	TGTGCCAGCAGACCACAGGGAACCTACGAGCAGTACTTC	CASRPQGTYEQYF
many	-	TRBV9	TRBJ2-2	TGTGCCAGCAGCGGGCCAGGTGGGTCCGGGGAGCTGTTTTTT	CASSGPGGSGELFF
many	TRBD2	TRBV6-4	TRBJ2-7	TGTGCCAGCGGATCGGGGAGACTAGCGGGGGTATCCTACGAGCAGTACTTC	CASGSGRLAGVSYEQYF
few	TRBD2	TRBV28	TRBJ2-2	TGTGCCAGCAGTTCTGGGGCGGGAGCAAAGACCGGGGAGCTGTTTTTT	CASSSGAGAKTGELFF
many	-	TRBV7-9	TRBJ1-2	TGTGCCAGCAGCTACCGGACAGATTTCTATGGCTACACCTTC	CASSYRTDFYGYTF
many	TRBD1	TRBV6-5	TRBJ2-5	TGTGCCAGCAGTTACTCGCCCGAGACAGGGTCCGAGACCCAGTACTTC	CASSYSPETGSETQYF